The 11 T cell receptor beta chains reported below all come from one sample, sequenced in a study of T-cell reconstitution after alpha-beta-depleted transplantation in children. Unique molecular identifiers were used to barcode this TCRbeta library. TCRdb reanalysed the PCR reads using MiXCR and keeps one entry per CDR3 protein. The table has 600,000 or so distinct CDR3 sequences, about 21% seen once. The source material was PBMCs, mostly from graft donor cells, sampled 360 days after TCRalphabeta/CD19-depleted stem cell transplant. All receptors come from a boy younger than two who had a stem cell transplant for acute myeloid leukemia, so the T cells may come from the graft donor.

This clonotype was counted at least ten times. The chain joins TRBV20-1 to TRBJ2-1, with D perhaps being TRBD1 or TRBD2 (7 bases each). Looked up from germline, CDR1 is DFQATT and CDR2 is SNEGSKA (reference sequence). There are 13 residues in the CDR3. V lost 6 bases, J lost 8 bases, and 17 bases lay in between. CDR3 loop: CSAPRQGGHEQFF. The CDR3 region has the DNA TGCAGTGCACCTCGACAGGGAGGGCATGAGCAGTTCTTC.

This clonotype appeared many times. The chain employs TRBV28 and TRBJ1-4; 8 positions match TRBD1. The ends lost 2 bases at V and 7 bases at J; junction bases unmatched: 9. The CDR3 is made up of 16 amino acids. Per the germline V gene, CDR1 is MDHEN and CDR2 is SYDVKM. CDR3 bases: TGTGCCAGCAGTTTACCCTCAGGGGGCGCGAGTGAAAAACTGTTTTTT. As protein: CASSLPSGGASEKLFF.

The chain carries TRBV7-6 and TRBJ2-3; TRBD1 is a possible D gene (6 bases). Germline CDR1 is SGHVS and CDR2 is FNYEAQ. V dropped 2 bases and J dropped 4 bases, with 7 bases sitting between them. The CDR3 runs to 13 residues. CDR3 in amino acids: CASSLTGPDTQYF. The CDR3 nucleotides read TGTGCCAGCAGCTTAACAGGGCCAGATACGCAGTATTTT.

The chain carries TRBV12-3 or TRBV12-4 and TRBJ1-1; 11 nucleotides align to TRBD1. The CDR3 loop spans 20 amino acids. V lost 4 bases and J lost 0; bases outside the gene matches: 16. CDR3 in amino acids: CASSYQRDRGFLVMNTEAFF. The CDR3 DNA is TGTGCCAGCAGTTACCAACGGGACAGGGGGTTCTTAGTCATGAACACTGAAGCTTTCTTT.

This clonotype was counted ten times or more. The rearrangement links TRBV7-3 to TRBJ2-6; TRBD2 agrees at 7 bases. The CDR3 has 16 residues. J gave up 0 bases and V 3 bases, and 2 bases lay outside the gene matches. The V gene's germline CDR1 is SGHTA and CDR2 FQGTGA. The CDR3 region is CASSFTGGSGANVLTF. CDR3 DNA sequence: TGTGCCAGCAGCTTCACGGGAGGCTCTGGGGCCAACGTCCTGACTTTC.

This chain connects TRBV21-1 to TRBJ2-7; whether TRBD1, the table's D call, matches the DNA was not checked. TRBV21-1 is a known pseudogene. This CDR3 spans 14 amino acids. DNA for the CDR3: TGTGCCAGCAGCAAAGCGGACAGGTACTACGAGCAGTACGTC. Its protein is CASSKADRYYEQYV.

This clonotype was counted a few times. This sequence joins TRBV20-1 and TRBJ1-5; D may be TRBD1 (6 bases). Germline values: CDR1 DFQATT, CDR2 SNEGSKA (reference sequence). The V end was cut by 0 bases, the J end by 4 bases, with 16 bases between. The CDR3 has 16 residues. DNA of the CDR3: TGCAGTGCTAGAGACCCCTGGGACATAAAGAATCAGCCCCAGCATTTT. Amino acids: CSARDPWDIKNQPQHF.

The rearrangement joins TRBV20-1 to TRBJ2-7, with TRBD2 matching 10 bases. The CDR3 sequence is 19 residues long. The germline V gene encodes CDR1 DFQATT and CDR2 SNEGSKA (reference sequence). J was trimmed by 6 bases and V by 4 bases; bases with no gene match: 24. The CDR3 sequence is CSAILRTSSGGIWRVEQYF. CDR3 nucleotides: TGCAGTGCTATCCTTCGAACTTCTAGCGGGGGCATCTGGAGGGTCGAGCAGTACTTC.

To note about this clonotype: The CDR3 ends on some other residue instead of the conserved phenylalanine or tryptophan, so this is likely a read error. It is unclear where the CDR3 begins or ends on the DNA, so no DNA is shown, and the CDR3 is as TCRdb lists it. The chain couples TRBV6-5 to TRBJ2-1; TRBD2 is taken as the D call from the table, unchecked against the DNA. Germline CDR1 reads MNHEY; CDR2 reads SVGAGI. Both ends counted, the CDR3 spans 14 residues. CDR3 region: CASSYRDYLNEVFS.

The chain employs TRBV20-1 and TRBJ2-1; 12 nucleotides line up with TRBD1. Germline V gene sequence: CDR1 DFQATT, CDR2 SNEGSKA (reference sequence). J was trimmed by 9 bases and V by 0 bases; bases with no gene match: 6. The CDR3 consists of 15 residues. The CDR3 sequence is CSAREGQGAASEQFF. The CDR3 bases are TGCAGTGCTAGAGAGGGACAGGGGGCAGCAAGTGAGCAGTTCTTC.

The rearrangement joins TRBV20-1 to TRBJ2-7; D may be TRBD2 (5 bases). CDR3 length equals 12 residues. The V and J ends lost 3 bases and 4 bases respectively, with 10 bases between them. The germline gives CDR1 DFQATT, CDR2 SNEGSKA (reference sequence). The chain's CDR3 is CSARLGSYEQYV. The CDR3 coding sequence is TGCAGTGCTAGGCTGGGGAGTTACGAGCAGTACGTC.